This T cell receptor beta chain was sequenced during a study of metastatic and nonmetastatic thyroid tumors. Study at large: Malignant thyroid and benign thyroid patients provided blood and tumor or nodule tissue whose repertoires were compared.

Study results and limitations: For both blood and tumor, malignant thyroid tumors reportedly showed significantly higher TCR beta diversity than benign nodules did.

Study processing details: Building a distant-metastasis classifier for papillary thyroid cancer drew on CDR3 differences across clinicopathological groups. TCRdb re-called the PCR reads through MiXCR. The V and J calls here are based on TCRdb, not the publication. In the table there are around 15,000 clones, roughly a fifth of which are singletons. This clone showed up just a few times. Its antigen is not identified. Other nucleotide sequences from this sample produce the same CDR3. All patients reached thyroid surgery having received no treatment beforehand. CDR1 and CDR2 from the germline V gene are MNHEY and SMNVEV (reference sequence). J was trimmed by 8 bases and V by 6 bases; bases with no gene match: 14. The CDR3 is made up of 16 amino acids.

The chain uses TRBV27 and TRBJ2-2; 8 bases match TRBD1. Material for sequencing was adjacent normal tissue. The TCR sequence derives from a female donor with papillary thyroid cancer or a benign thyroid nodule (not recorded which). Some clones in this sample may be carry-over from other donors' samples. CDR3 DNA sequence: TGTGCCAGCAGCTGGGGGACAGGATCAAATACTGGGGAGCTGTTTTTT. This encodes CASSWGTGSNTGELFF.